The next 26 T cell receptor beta chains were all read from a single sample in a study of graft-versus-host responses after intestinal transplantation. No antigen is known for these receptors. TCRdb's table, derived via immunoSEQ multiplex PCR, lists solely in-frame clones and lacks some. This sample has around 130,000 clones, with more than 80% found just once. Specimen: unstimulated CD4+ T cells sorted from spleen or lymph node cells, collected before intestinal transplant. The receptors stem from a human donor who received an intestinal transplant.

The chain links TRBV7-9 to TRBJ1-2, with TRBD1 as a possible D gene (5 bases). CDR1 and CDR2 from the germline V gene are SEHNR and FQNEAQ (reference sequence). Trimming took 5 bases from V and 4 from J, leaving 14 bases between them. The CDR3 spans 14 residues. As DNA, the CDR3 is TGTGCCAGCAGCAAGACCGACAGCTTCTATGGCTACACCTTC. Translated: CASSKTDSFYGYTF. Drawing the rest from reference TRBV7-9 and TRBJ1-2, the complete variable domain is DTGVSQNPRHKITKRGQNVTFRCDPISEHNRLYWYRQTLGQGPEFLTYFQNEAQLEKSRLLSDRFSAERPKGSFSTLEIQRTEQGDSAMYLCASSKTDSFYGYTFGSGTRLTVV.

The J gene is TRBJ2-3, the V gene TRBV16; D remains unclear. This CDR3 spans 13 amino acids. CDR1 and CDR2 (germline): KGHSY, FQNENV. V lost 2 bases and J 3 bases, leaving 6 bases between the germline ends. The CDR3 DNA reads as TGTGCCAGCAGCCAACGCTGGACAGATACGCAGTATTTT. This gives the protein CASSQRWTDTQYF.

The chain links TRBV2 to TRBJ1-6; TRBD1 might be the D (5 bases). CDR3 length equals 17 residues. V lost 4 bases and J lost 10, with 23 bases in between. Germline assignment: CDR1 SNHLY and CDR2 FYNNEI. The CDR3 DNA is TGTGCCAGCAGTGGAACCAAGGACACCACCCGGCACTCACCCCTCCACTTT. Translation: CASSGTKDTTRHSPLHF.

The chain joins TRBV11-1 to TRBJ2-7; D ambiguous. Germline-derived CDR1 and CDR2 are SGHAT and FQDESV (reference sequence). The CDR3 has 15 amino acids. Trimming left V 2 bases short and J 2 bases short, with 13 bases between. Here the CDR3 reads CASSLNFNNPYEQYF. CDR3 in DNA: TGTGCCAGCAGCTTAAACTTTAACAACCCCTACGAGCAGTACTTC. The complete variable domain, with remaining parts taken from reference TRBV11-1 and TRBJ2-7, reads EAEVAQSPRYKITEKSQAVAFWCDPISGHATLYWYRQILGQGPELLVQFQDESVVDDSQLPKDRFSAERLKGVDSTLKIQPAELGDSAMYLCASSLNFNNPYEQYFGPGTRLTVT.

The chain carries TRBV19 and TRBJ1-6; D uncertain. With 2 bases removed from V and 9 bases from J, the gap between germline ends came to 11 bases. The CDR3 consists of 14 residues. Germline-derived CDR1 and CDR2 are LNHDA and SQIVND (reference sequence). The CDR3 reads CASSIPAGGSPLHF. The CDR3 DNA follows: TGTGCCAGTAGTATACCGGCCGGTGGTTCACCCCTCCACTTT. The complete variable domain, with remaining parts taken from reference TRBV19 and TRBJ1-6, reads DGGITQSPKYLFRKEGQNVTLSCEQNLNHDAMYWYRQDPGQGLRLIYYSQIVNDFQKGDIAEGYSVSREKKESFPLTVTSAQKNPTAFYLCASSIPAGGSPLHFGNGTRLTVT.

J is TRBJ1-2 and V is TRBV18; TRBD1 matches 7 bases. This CDR3 is built from 16 residues. The trim removed 0 bases at V and 7 bases at J, leaving 11 bases unmatched. Per germline, CDR1 KGHSH and CDR2 LQKENI. CDR3 sequence: CASSPPSTGEFGGYTF. CDR3 bases: TGTGCCAGCTCACCACCCTCAACAGGGGAGTTTGGTGGCTACACCTTC.

The chain uses TRBV5-1 and TRBJ2-4; a possible D gene is TRBD1 (5 bases). The CDR3 has 17 residues. The germline V and J ends were trimmed by 4 bases and 0 bases, with 17 bases remaining between them. The germline gives CDR1 SGHRS, CDR2 YFSETQ. As DNA, the CDR3 is TGCGCCAGCAGCCCGCTAGGGGTTGGCGTAGCCAAAAACATTCAGTACTTC. Amino acids: CASSPLGVGVAKNIQYF.

The chain combines TRBV6-6 with TRBJ2-4, with D tentatively TRBD1 (5 bases). Trimming left V 0 bases short and J 5 bases short, with 11 bases between. The CDR3 has 15 amino acids. CDR1 is MNHNY and CDR2 is SVGAGI in the germline V gene (reference sequence). The CDR3 sequence: CASSYSSGNENIQYF. DNA of the CDR3: TGTGCCAGCAGTTACTCGTCAGGGAATGAAAACATTCAGTACTTC.

The chain joins TRBV2 to TRBJ2-2, with D unclear. The CDR3 consists of 12 residues. Germline V gene data show CDR1 as SNHLY and CDR2 as FYNNEI. V lost 0 bases and J 8 bases, leaving 4 bases between the germline ends. CDR3 loop: CASSEAGGELFF. The CDR3 DNA reads TGTGCCAGCAGTGAAGCTGGGGGGGAGCTGTTTTTT.

V is TRBV5-1 and J is TRBJ2-5, with TRBD2 identical over 7 bases. With V trimmed by 7 bases and J by 6 bases, 9 bases remained unmatched. CDR1 and CDR2 (germline): SGHRS, YFSETQ. This CDR3 region has 13 residues. DNA of the CDR3: TGCGCCAGCGGAGGGGCGGGGGTACAGACCCAGTACTTC. Its protein is CASGGAGVQTQYF.

V and J are TRBV30 and TRBJ2-6; D is uncertain. This CDR3 has 14 amino acids. V lost 0 bases and J 1 base, leaving 4 bases between the germline ends. Per the germline V gene, CDR1 is GTSNPN and CDR2 is SVGIG (reference sequence). DNA of the CDR3: TGTGCCTGGAGTGTTATGTCTGGGGCCAACGTCCTGACTTTC. Translation gives CAWSVMSGANVLTF.

This chain connects TRBV9 to TRBJ2-1; tentatively, D is TRBD2 (6 bases). Trimming shortened V by 3 bases and J by 4 bases, and 17 bases separated the two germline ends. The CDR3 sequence is 16 residues long. Germline CDR1 is SGDLS and CDR2 is YYNGEE. CDR3 nucleotide sequence: TGTGCCAGCAGCGCCAGAGCGGGTCCCGGGTACAATGAGCAGTTCTTC. It is translated as CASSARAGPGYNEQFF.

The V and J genes are TRBV11-2 and TRBJ2-1; 14 bases match TRBD2. This CDR3 region has 16 residues. With V trimmed by 4 bases and J by 5 bases, 4 bases remained unmatched. Germline loops: CDR1 SGHAT, CDR2 FQNNGV. DNA of the CDR3: TGTGCCAGCAGCTACGGGACTAGCGGGGGCAACAATGAGCAGTTCTTC. The encoded protein is CASSYGTSGGNNEQFF.

This chain links TRBV18 with TRBJ1-3, with 9 bases that match TRBD1. V lost 2 bases to trimming and J lost 0 bases; unmatched junction nucleotides: 2. The CDR3 runs 16 residues. Germline CDR1 and CDR2: KGHSH and LQKENI. DNA for the CDR3: TGTGCCAGCTCACCAGGGACAGGGACCTCTGGAAACACCATATATTTT. Its translation is CASSPGTGTSGNTIYF.

The chain links TRBV29-1 to TRBJ1-2; 8 nucleotides match TRBD1. Losses at the gene ends were 3 bases for V and 7 bases for J; bases not matched to a gene: 7. Looked up from germline, CDR1 is SQVTM and CDR2 is ANQGSEA. The CDR3 is 13 residues long. This CDR3 reads CSVDQGASFGYTF. The CDR3 nucleotides are TGCAGCGTTGACCAGGGGGCGTCCTTTGGCTACACCTTC. Complete variable domain (other parts from reference TRBV29-1 and TRBJ1-2): SAVISQKPSRDICQRGTSLTIQCQVDSQVTMMFWYRQQPGQSLTLIATANQGSEATYESGFVIDKFPISRPNLTFSTLTVSNMSPEDSSIYLCSVDQGASFGYTFGSGTRLTVV.

In DNA form, the CDR3 reads TGTGCCACTCGGGTCAGTGCGGGGGCCTACAATGAGCAGTTCTTC. Translation gives CATRVSAGAYNEQFF. This sequence joins TRBV6-5 and TRBJ2-1, with 7 bases that match TRBD2. This CDR3 has 15 residues. Germline-derived CDR1 and CDR2 are MNHEY and SVGAGI. After removal of 10 bases from V and 2 bases from J, the junction contained 11 bases not matched to a gene.

This clone was observed a handful of times. Written as DNA, the CDR3 is TGTGCCAGCTCACCCCGCAGGGATACTGGAAACACCATATATTTT. Amino acids: CASSPRRDTGNTIYF. V and J are TRBV18 and TRBJ1-3, with a possible D match to TRBD1 (5 bases). The germline gives CDR1 KGHSH, CDR2 LQKENI. Trimming took 3 bases from V and 2 from J, leaving 11 bases between them. The CDR3 consists of 15 residues.

The V and J genes are TRBV18 and TRBJ1-4; D may be TRBD1 (6 bases). With 3 bases removed from V and 8 bases from J, the gap between germline ends came to 19 bases. CDR1 is KGHSH, CDR2 LQKENI, per germline. The CDR3 has 16 residues. The CDR3 loop is CASSPRDIERHEKLFF. The CDR3 bases are TGTGCCAGCTCACCCCGGGACATCGAGCGTCACGAAAAACTGTTTTTT.

This clone has more than one count but fewer than ten. The chain combines TRBV7-9 with TRBJ1-6; perhaps TRBD1 as D (6 bases). CDR3 length: 14 residues. The germline CDR1 and CDR2 sequences are SEHNR and FQNEAQ (reference sequence). Trimming left V 6 bases short and J 7 bases short, with 13 bases between. The CDR3 is CASSGGGLNSPLHF. CDR3 bases: TGTGCCAGCAGTGGTGGGGGGCTAAATTCACCCCTCCACTTT.

This CDR3 reads CAWSRDRDGSPLHF. For the CDR3, the DNA is TGTGCCTGGAGCCGGGACAGGGATGGTTCACCCCTCCACTTT. This rearrangement joins TRBV30 to TRBJ1-6, with TRBD1 identical over 9 bases. The CDR3 is made up of 14 amino acids. With 3 bases clipped from V and 9 bases from J, the junction kept 6 bases outside the gene matches. In germline, CDR1 is GTSNPN, CDR2 SVGIG (reference sequence).

The V call is TRBV2, the J call TRBJ1-4, with 10 positions matching TRBD1. The CDR3 loop spans 14 amino acids. The J segment lost 7 bases and the V segment lost 7 bases, leaving 6 bases of the junction unmatched. Germline CDR1 is SNHLY and CDR2 is FYNNEI. CDR3 protein: CASNRGQGFEKLFF. CDR3 nucleotides: TGTGCCAGCAATAGGGGACAGGGGTTTGAAAAACTGTTTTTT. Together with reference TRBV2 and TRBJ1-4, the CDR3 gives the full variable domain: EPEVTQTPSHQVTQMGQEVILRCVPISNHLYFYWYRQILGQKVEFLVSFYNNEISEKSEIFDDQFSVERPDGSNFTLKIRSTKLEDSAMYFCASNRGQGFEKLFFGSGTQLSVL.

DNA for the CDR3: TGCGCCAGCAGCTCGAATTCGTACCAAGAGACCCAGTACTTC. Translation gives CASSSNSYQETQYF. The J gene is TRBJ2-5, the V gene TRBV5-1, with unresolved D. Germline values: CDR1 SGHRS, CDR2 YFSETQ. The V end lost 3 bases, the J end lost 0 bases, and 9 bases lay between the germline ends. CDR3 size: 14 residues.

The chain has TRBV9 and TRBJ2-7, with 10 nucleotides matching TRBD1. The germline V gene encodes CDR1 SGDLS and CDR2 YYNGEE. V lost 3 bases, J lost 6 bases, and 6 bases stayed unmatched. This CDR3 spans 14 amino acids. In nucleotides, the CDR3 is TGTGCCAGCAGCGACGGGACAGGGGTTGGCGAGCAGTACTTC. Its translation is CASSDGTGVGEQYF.

Here the CDR3 reads CASSHEGSGANVLTF. The CDR3, as DNA: TGTGCCAGCAGCCACGAAGGCTCTGGGGCCAACGTCCTGACTTTC. This chain uses TRBV5-6 with TRBJ2-6; D gene unclear. The CDR3 loop spans 15 amino acids. V lost 4 bases and J lost 0, with 8 bases in between. CDR1 and CDR2 (germline): SGHDT, YYEEEE.

In this sample, this clone turned up once. This chain connects TRBV4-1 to TRBJ1-1, with D perhaps TRBD1 (5 bases). Trimming removed 5 bases at V and 8 bases at J, with 24 bases between. Germline assignment: CDR1 MGHRA and CDR2 YSYEKL. The CDR3 covers 16 residues. CDR3 region: CASSNPTGRGLGEAFF. CDR3 bases: TGCGCCAGCAGCAACCCTACGGGACGGGGTCTAGGGGAAGCTTTCTTT.

This clone has only one observation. The J gene is TRBJ1-2, the V gene TRBV10-2, with TRBD1 identical over 7 bases. The germline gives CDR1 WSHSY, CDR2 SAAADI. V lost 8 bases and J lost 5; bases outside the gene matches: 11. The CDR3 is 14 residues long. The CDR3 spells CASGDRFSHYGYTF. CDR3 nucleotides: TGCGCCAGCGGGGACAGATTTTCCCATTATGGCTACACCTTC.